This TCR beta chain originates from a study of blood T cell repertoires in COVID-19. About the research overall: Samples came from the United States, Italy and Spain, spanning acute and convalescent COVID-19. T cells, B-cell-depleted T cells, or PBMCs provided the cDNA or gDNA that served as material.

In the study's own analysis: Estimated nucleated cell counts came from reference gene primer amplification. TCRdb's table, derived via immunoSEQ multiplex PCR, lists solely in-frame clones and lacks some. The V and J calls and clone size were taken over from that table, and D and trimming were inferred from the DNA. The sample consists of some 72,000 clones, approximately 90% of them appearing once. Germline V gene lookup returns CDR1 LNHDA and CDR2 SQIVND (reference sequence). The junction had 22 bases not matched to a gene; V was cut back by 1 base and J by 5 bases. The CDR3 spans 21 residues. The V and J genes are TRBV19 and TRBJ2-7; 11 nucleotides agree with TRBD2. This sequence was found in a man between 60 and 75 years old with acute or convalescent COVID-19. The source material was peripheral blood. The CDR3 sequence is CASSIVRNLAGGPSGFDEQYF. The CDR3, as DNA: TGTGCCAGTAGTATAGTCAGAAATCTAGCGGGAGGCCCCTCAGGTTTCGACGAGCAGTACTTC.